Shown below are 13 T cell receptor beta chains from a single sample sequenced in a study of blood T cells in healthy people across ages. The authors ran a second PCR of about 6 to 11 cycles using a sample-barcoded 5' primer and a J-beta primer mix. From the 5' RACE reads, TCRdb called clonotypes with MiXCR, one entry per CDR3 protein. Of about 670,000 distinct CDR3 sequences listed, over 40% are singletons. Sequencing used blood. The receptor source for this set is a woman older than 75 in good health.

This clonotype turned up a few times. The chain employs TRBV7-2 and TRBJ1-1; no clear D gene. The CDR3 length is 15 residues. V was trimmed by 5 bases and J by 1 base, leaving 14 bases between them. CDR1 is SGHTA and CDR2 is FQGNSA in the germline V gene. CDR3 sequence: CASSEQTLSNTEAFF. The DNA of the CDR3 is TGTGCCAGCAGCGAGCAGACACTCTCGAACACTGAAGCTTTCTTT. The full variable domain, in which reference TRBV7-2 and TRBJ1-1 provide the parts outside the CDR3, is GAGVSQSPSNKVTEKGKDVELRCDPISGHTALYWYRQSLGQGLEFLIYFQGNSAPDKSGLPSDRFSAERTGGSVSTLTIQRTQQEDSAVYLCASSEQTLSNTEAFFGQGTRLTVV.

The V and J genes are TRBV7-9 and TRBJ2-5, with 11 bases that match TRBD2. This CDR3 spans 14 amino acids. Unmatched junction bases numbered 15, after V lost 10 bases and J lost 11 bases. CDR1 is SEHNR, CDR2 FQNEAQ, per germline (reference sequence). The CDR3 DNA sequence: TGTGCCATCACTAGCGGGAGTCAAGGGGATGAGCAGTACTTC. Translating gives CAITSGSQGDEQYF. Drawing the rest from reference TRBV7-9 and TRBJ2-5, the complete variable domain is DTGVSQNPRHKITKRGQNVTFRCDPISEHNRLYWYRQTLGQGPEFLTYFQNEAQLEKSRLLSDRFSAERPKGSFSTLEIQRTEQGDSAMYLCAITSGSQGDEQYFGPGTRLLVL.

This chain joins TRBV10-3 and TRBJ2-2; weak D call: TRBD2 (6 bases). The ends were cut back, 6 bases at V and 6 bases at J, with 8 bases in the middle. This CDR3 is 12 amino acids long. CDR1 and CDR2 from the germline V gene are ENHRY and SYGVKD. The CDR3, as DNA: TGTGCCATCAGGGGAGGCCCCGGGGAGCTGTTTTTT. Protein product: CAIRGGPGELFF.

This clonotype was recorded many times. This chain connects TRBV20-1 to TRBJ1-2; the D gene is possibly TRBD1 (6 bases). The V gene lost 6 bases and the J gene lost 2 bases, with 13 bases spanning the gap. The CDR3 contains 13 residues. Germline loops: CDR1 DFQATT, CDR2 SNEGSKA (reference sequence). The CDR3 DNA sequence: TGCAGTGCCGTGATGGGGGCAAACTATGGCTACACCTTC. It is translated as CSAVMGANYGYTF.

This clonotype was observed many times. CDR3 sequence reads: CASRPSGLSQETQYF. CDR3 DNA sequence: TGTGCCAGCAGACCCTCGGGACTAAGCCAAGAGACCCAGTACTTC. The rearrangement links TRBV12-3 or TRBV12-4 to TRBJ2-5; 7 bases match TRBD2. J was trimmed by 1 base and V by 6 bases; bases with no gene match: 8. The CDR3 runs to 15 residues.

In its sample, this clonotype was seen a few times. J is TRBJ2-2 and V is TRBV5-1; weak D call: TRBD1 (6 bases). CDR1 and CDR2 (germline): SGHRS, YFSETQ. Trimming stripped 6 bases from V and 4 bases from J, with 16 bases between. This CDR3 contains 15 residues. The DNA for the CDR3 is TGCGCCAGCACCGACCTCCAGGGGATCACCGGGGAGCTGTTTTTT. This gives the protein CASTDLQGITGELFF.

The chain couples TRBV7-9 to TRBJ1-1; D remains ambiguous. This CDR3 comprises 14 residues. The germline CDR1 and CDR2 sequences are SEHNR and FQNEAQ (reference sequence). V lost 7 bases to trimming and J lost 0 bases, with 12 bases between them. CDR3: CASNPTSMNTEAFF. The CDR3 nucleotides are TGTGCCAGCAACCCCACATCTATGAACACTGAAGCTTTCTTT.

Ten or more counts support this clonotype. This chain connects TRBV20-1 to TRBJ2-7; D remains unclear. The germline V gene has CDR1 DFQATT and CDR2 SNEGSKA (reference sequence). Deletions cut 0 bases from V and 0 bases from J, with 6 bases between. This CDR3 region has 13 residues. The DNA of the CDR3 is TGCAGTGCTAGAGATTCGTTCTCCTACGAGCAGTACTTC. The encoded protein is CSARDSFSYEQYF.

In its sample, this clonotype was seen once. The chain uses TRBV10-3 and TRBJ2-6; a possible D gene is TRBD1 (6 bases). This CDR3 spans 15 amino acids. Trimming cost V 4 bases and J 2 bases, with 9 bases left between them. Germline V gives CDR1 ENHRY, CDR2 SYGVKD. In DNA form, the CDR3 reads TGTGCCATCAGTGGCAGGGGAACTGGGGCCAACGTCCTGACTTTC. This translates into CAISGRGTGANVLTF.

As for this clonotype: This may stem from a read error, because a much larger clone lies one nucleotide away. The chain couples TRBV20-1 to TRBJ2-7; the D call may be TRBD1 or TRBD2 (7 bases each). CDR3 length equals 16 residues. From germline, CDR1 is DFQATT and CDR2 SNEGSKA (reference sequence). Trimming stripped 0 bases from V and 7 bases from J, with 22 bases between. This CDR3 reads CSARDLQGGAGNEQYF. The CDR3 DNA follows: TGCAGTGCTAGAGATCTCCAGGGGGGGGCTGGCAATGAGCAGTACTTC.

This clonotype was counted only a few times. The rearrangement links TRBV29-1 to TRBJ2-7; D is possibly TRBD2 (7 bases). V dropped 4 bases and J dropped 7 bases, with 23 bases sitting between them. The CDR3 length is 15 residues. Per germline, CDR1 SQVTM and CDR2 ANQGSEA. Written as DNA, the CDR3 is TGCAGCGTTGCGGGACACCTAGGGGGGGCGCGTGAGCAGTACTTC. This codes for CSVAGHLGGAREQYF.

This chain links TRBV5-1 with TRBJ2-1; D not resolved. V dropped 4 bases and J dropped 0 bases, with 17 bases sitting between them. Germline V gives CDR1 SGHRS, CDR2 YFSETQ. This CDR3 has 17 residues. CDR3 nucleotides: TGCGCCAGCAGCCCACCCGGCACCGATAGCTCCTACAATGAGCAGTTCTTC. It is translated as CASSPPGTDSSYNEQFF.

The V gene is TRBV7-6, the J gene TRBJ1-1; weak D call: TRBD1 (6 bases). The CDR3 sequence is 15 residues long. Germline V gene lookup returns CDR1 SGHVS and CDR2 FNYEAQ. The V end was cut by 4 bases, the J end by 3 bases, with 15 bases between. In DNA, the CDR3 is TGTGCCAGCAGCTCGCCGAGGGGGGCCTACACTGAAGCTTTCTTT. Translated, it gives CASSSPRGAYTEAFF.